This T cell receptor beta chain comes out of a study of shared clonotypes between healthy human individuals. The protocol was immunoSEQ multiplex PCR, while the TCRdb copy is restricted to in-frame clones and leaves out a portion. The data contain roughly 1,600,000 clones, approximately 98.5% of them singletons. CDR3 length equals 13 residues. The germline gives CDR1 MNHNS, CDR2 SASEGT. V was pared by 7 bases and J by 2 bases, with 10 bases between. The sample consisted of naive CD4+ T cells sorted from blood. Subset: CD45RA+ positively selected. The TCR comes from a man younger than 45 in good health. The chain recombines TRBV6-1 with TRBJ2-3, with a weak D call TRBD1 (6 bases). CDR3 in amino acids: CASMGALTDTQYF. The CDR3 DNA follows: TGTGCCAGCATGGGGGCACTCACAGATACGCAGTATTTT.